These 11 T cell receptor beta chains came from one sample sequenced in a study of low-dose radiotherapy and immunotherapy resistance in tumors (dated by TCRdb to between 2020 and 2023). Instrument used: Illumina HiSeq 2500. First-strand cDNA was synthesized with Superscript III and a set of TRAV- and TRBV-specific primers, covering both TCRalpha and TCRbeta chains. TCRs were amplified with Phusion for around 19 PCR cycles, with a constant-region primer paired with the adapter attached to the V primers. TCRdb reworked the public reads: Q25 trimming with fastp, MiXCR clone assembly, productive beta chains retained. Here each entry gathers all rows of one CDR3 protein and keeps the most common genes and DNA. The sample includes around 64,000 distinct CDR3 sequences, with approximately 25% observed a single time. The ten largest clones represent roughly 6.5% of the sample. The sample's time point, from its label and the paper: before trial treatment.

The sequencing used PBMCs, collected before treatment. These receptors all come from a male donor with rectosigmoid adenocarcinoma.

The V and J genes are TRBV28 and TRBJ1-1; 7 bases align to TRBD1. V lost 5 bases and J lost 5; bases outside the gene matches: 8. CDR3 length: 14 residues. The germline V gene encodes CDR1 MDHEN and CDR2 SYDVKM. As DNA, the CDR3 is TGTGCCAGCAGTCTGATGGGACAGCTAACTGAAGCTTTCTTT. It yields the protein CASSLMGQLTEAFF.

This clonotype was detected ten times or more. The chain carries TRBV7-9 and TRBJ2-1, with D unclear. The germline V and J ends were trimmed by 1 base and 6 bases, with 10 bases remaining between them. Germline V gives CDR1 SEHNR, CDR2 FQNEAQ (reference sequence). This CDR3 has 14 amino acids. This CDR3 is CASSLDTGINEQFF. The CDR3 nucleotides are TGTGCCAGCAGCTTAGATACTGGGATCAATGAGCAGTTCTTC.

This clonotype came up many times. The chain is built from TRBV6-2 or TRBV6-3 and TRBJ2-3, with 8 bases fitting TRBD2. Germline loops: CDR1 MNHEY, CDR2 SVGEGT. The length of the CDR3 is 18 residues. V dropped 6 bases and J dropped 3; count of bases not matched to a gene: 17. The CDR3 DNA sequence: TGTGCCAGCAGCACCGCTTACTCTCTAGCGGGCGATACAGATACGCAGTATTTT. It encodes CASSTAYSLAGDTDTQYF.

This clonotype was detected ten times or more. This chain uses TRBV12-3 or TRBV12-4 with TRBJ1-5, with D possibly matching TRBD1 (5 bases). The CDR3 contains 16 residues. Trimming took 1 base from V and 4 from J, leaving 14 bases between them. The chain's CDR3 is CASSLGYPGPNQPQHF. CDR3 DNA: TGTGCCAGCAGTTTAGGATATCCGGGGCCAAATCAGCCCCAGCATTTT.

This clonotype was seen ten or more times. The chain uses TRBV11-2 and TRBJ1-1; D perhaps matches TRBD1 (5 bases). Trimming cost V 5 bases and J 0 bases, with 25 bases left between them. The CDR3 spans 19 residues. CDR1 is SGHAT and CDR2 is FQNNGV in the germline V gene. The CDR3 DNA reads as TGTGCCAGCAGCATGGGTAGGGACCTTGCAACGGGTATGAACACTGAAGCTTTCTTT. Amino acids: CASSMGRDLATGMNTEAFF.

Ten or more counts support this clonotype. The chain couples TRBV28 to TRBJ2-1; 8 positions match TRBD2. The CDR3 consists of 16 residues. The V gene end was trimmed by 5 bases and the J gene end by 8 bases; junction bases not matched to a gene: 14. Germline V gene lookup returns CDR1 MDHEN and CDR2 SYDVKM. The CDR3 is CASSILAGPSMDEQFF. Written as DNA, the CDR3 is TGTGCCAGCAGTATTTTAGCGGGACCCTCGATGGATGAGCAGTTCTTC.

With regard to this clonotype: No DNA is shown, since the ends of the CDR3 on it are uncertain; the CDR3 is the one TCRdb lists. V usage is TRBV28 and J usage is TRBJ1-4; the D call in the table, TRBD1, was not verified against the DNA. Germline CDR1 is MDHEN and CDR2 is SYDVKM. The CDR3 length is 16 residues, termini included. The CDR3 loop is CASSFPLGPGEKLFFF.

The CDR3 here is CASSQDWTGQDTQYF. The CDR3 DNA follows: TGTGCCAGCAGCCAAGATTGGACCGGGCAAGATACGCAGTATTTT. The chain has TRBV3-1 and TRBJ2-3; D is ambiguous. The length of the CDR3 is 15 residues. V was shortened by 0 bases and J by 5 bases, with 12 bases between the two germline ends. Germline CDR1 and CDR2: LGHDT and YNNKEL (reference sequence).

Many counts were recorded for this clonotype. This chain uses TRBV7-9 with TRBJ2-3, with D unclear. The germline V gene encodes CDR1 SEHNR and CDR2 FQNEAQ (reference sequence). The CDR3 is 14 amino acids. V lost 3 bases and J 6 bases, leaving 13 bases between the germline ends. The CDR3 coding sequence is TGTGCCAGCAGCTTCCGGCCGGCTCCCGATACGCAGTATTTT. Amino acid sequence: CASSFRPAPDTQYF. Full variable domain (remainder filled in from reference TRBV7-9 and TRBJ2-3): DTGVSQNPRHKITKRGQNVTFRCDPISEHNRLYWYRQTLGQGPEFLTYFQNEAQLEKSRLLSDRFSAERPKGSFSTLEIQRTEQGDSAMYLCASSFRPAPDTQYFGPGTRLTVL.

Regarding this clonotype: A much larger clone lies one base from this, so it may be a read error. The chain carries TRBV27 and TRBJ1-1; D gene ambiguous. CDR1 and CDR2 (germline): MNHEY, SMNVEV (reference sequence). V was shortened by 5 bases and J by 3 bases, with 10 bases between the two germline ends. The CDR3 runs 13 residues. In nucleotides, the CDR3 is TGTGCCAGCAGTCCCAACAGAGACACTGAAGCTTTCTTT. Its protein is CASSPNRDTEAFF.

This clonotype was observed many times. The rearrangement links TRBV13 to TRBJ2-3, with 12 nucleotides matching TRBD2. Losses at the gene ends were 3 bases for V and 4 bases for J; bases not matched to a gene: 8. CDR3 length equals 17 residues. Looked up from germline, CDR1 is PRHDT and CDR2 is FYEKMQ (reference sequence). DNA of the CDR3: TGTGCCAGCAGCTTCTCACCACTAGCGGGGGGCGCAGATACGCAGTATTTT. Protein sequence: CASSFSPLAGGADTQYF.